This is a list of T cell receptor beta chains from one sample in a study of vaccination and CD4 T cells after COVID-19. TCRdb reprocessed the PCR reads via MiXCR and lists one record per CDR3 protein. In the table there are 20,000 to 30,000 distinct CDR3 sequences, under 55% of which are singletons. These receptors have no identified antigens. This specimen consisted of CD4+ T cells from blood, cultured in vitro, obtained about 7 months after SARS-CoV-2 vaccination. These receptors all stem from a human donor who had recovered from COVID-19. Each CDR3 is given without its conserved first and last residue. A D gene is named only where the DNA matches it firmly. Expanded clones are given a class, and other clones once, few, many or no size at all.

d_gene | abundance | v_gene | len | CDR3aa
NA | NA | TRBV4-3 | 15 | ASSQDIGGGAYQPQH
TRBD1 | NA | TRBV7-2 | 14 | ASSSRGGQGRSEQY
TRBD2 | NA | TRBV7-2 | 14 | ASSPMWVAGVQTQY
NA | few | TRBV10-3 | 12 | AISPQGGSTEAF
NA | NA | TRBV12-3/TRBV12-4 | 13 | ASSLGGGSNQPQH
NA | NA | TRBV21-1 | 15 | ASSTRTGDSSYNEQF
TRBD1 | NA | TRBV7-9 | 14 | ASSPRTGRIGETQY
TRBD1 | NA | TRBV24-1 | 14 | ATSDLVSGGCETQY
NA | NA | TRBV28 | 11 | ASSLRPFYGYT
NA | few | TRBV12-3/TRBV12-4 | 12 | ASTLGHSNSPLH
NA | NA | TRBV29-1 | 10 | ANQGITGELF
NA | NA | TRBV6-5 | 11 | ASSLGRTDTQY
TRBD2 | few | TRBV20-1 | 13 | SARDWGEGRDEQF
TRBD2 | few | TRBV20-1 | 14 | SASRLAGGFGYEQY
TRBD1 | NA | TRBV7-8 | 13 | ASSNSGQANSPLH
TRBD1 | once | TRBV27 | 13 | ASSGYKTGIETQY
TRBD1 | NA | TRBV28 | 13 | ASSWGQSLNQPQH
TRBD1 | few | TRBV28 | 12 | ASTDRGKEETQY
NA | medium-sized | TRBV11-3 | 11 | ASSLRLGDTQY
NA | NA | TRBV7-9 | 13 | ASRGTRGSYNEQF
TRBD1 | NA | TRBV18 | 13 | ASSAGQGSYNEQF
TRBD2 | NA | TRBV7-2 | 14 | ASSLRLAEDTGELF
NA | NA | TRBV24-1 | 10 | ATSGQGYGYT
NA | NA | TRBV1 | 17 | TSSRFGGQVRSSSYKQY
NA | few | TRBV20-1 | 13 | SASWASGPDSPLH
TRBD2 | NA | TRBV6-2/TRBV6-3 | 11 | ATGTSAKETQY
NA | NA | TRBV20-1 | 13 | SAPTPRTNSYEQY
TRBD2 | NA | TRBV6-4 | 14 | ASSDLAGGEYNEQF
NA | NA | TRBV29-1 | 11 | SVDGGGWGGYT
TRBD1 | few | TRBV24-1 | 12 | ATSDPTGEYGYT
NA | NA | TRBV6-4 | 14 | ASSDSKGRGADTQY
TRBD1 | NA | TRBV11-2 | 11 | ASSSGTDYGYT
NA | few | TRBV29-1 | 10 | SVDSVYGEQY
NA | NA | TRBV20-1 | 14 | SAIQSPETYTDTQY
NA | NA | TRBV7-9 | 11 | ASSLLGRETQY
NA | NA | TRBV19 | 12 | ASSISGGAETQY
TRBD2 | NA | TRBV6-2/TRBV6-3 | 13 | ASSYSGGRAYEQY
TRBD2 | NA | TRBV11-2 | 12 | ASSAGLAPETQY
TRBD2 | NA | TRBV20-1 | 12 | SATREGPFYEQY
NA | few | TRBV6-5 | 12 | ASSYSGGGETQY
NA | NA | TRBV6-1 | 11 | ASSESTVDEAF
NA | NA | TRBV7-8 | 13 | ASSLPTSYTGELF